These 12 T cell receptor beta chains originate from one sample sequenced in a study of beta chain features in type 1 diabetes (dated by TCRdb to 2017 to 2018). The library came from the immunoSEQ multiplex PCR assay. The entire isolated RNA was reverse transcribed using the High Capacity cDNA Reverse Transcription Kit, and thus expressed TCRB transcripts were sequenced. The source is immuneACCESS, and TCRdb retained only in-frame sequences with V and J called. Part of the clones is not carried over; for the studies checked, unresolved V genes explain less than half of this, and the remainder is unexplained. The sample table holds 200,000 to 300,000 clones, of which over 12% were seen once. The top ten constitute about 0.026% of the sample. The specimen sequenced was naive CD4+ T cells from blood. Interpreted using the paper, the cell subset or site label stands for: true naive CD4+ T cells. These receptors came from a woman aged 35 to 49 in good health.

The CDR3 DNA sequence: TGTGCCAGCAGATCGACAGGTCCCCTCCACTTT. Translated, it gives CASRSTGPLHF. The rearrangement links TRBV7-2 to TRBJ1-6; D is perhaps TRBD1 (6 bases). Germline CDR1 and CDR2: SGHTA and FQGNSA. The CDR3 contains 11 residues. Between the trimmed V and J ends, which lost 6 bases and 13 bases, there was a span of 10 bases.

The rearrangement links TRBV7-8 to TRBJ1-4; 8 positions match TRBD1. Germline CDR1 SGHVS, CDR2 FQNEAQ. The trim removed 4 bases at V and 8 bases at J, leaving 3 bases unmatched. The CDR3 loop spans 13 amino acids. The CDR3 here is CASSSRTGEKLFF. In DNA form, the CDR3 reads TGTGCCAGCAGCTCTAGGACAGGGGAAAAACTGTTTTTT.

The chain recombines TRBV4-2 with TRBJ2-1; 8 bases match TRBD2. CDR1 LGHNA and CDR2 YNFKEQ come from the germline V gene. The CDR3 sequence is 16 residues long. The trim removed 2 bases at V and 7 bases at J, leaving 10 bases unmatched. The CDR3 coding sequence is TGTGCCAGCAGCCAATTGGCGGGGGGTTCGGGGAATGAGCAGTTCTTC. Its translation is CASSQLAGGSGNEQFF.

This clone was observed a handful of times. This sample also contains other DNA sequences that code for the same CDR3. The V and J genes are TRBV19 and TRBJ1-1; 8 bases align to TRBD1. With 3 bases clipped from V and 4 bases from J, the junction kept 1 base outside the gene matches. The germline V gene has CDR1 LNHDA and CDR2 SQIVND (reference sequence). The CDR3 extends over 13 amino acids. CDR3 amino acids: CASSIDRGTEAFF. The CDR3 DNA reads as TGTGCCAGTAGTATTGACAGGGGCACTGAAGCTTTCTTT.

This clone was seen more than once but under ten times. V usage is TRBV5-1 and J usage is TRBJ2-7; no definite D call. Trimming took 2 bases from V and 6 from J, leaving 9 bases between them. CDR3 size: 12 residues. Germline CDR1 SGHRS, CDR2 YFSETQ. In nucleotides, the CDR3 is TGCGCCAGCAGCTTAGAAGCCTCCGAGCAGTACTTC. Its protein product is CASSLEASEQYF.

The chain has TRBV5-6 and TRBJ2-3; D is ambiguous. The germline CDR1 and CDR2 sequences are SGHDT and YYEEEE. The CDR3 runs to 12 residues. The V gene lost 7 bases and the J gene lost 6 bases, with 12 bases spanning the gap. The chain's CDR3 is CASAFFPDTQYF. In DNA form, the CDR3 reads TGTGCCAGCGCGTTTTTTCCGGATACGCAGTATTTT.

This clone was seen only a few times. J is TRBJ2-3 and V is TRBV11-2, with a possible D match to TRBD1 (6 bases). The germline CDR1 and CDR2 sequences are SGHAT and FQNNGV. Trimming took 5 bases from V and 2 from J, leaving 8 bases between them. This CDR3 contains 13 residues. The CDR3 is CASSQGLTDTQYF. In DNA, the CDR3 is TGTGCCAGCAGCCAGGGGCTCACAGATACGCAGTATTTT. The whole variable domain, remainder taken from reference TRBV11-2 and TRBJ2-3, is EAGVAQSPRYKIIEKRQSVAFWCNPISGHATLYWYQQILGQGPKLLIQFQNNGVVDDSQLPKDRFSAERLKGVDSTLKIQPAKLEDSAVYLCASSQGLTDTQYFGPGTRLTVL.

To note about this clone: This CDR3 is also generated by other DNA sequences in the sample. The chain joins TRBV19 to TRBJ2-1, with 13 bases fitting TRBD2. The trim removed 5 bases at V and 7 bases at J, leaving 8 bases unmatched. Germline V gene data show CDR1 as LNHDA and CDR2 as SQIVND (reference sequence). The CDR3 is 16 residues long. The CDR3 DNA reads TGTGCCAGTAGTCCGTGGAGACTAGCGGGGGGAAATGAGCAGTTCTTC. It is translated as CASSPWRLAGGNEQFF.

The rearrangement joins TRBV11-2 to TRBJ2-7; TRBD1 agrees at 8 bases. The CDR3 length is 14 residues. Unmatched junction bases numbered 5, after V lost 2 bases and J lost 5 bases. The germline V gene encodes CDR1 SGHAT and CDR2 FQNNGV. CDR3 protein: CASSLRTGLDEQYF. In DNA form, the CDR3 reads TGTGCCAGCAGCTTACGGACAGGGTTGGACGAGCAGTACTTC.

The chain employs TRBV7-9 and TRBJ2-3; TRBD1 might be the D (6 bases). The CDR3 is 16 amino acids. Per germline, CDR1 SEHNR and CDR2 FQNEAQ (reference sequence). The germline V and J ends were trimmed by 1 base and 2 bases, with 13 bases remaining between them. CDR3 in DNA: TGTGCCAGCAGCTTAGTTGTCAGGGGCGTCACAGATACGCAGTATTTT. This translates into CASSLVVRGVTDTQYF.

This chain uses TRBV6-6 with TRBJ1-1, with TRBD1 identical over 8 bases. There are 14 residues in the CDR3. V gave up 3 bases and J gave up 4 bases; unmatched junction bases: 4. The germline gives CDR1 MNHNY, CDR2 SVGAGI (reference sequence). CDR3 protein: CASSYPTGGTEAFF. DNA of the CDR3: TGTGCCAGCAGTTATCCTACAGGGGGCACTGAAGCTTTCTTT.

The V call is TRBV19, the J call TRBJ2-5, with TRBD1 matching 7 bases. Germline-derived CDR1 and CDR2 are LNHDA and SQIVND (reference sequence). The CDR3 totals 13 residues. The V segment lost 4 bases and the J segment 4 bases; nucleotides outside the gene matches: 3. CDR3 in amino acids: CASSTTGRETQYF. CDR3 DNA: TGTGCCAGTAGTACGACAGGGCGAGAGACCCAGTACTTC.